This TCR beta chain was sequenced for a study of blood T cells in healthy people across ages (dated by TCRdb to 2013 to 2016). As for the study more broadly: In model experiments, template switching captured roughly one uniquely barcoded TCR beta cDNA molecule for every two T cells. Donors were grouped into four age groups: young (average 16 years), middle-aged (roughly 37), aged (62) and long-lived (82). Using the same blood draw, the study looked at two additional independent replicas of 1 million unique cDNA reads for two donors, one aged 18 to 29 and the other aged 80 or older. Donors of different ages were randomly distributed across sequencing lanes to avoid experimental bias. The study measured age-related changes in TCR beta repertoire diversity using deep sequencing normalized with unique cDNA molecular identifiers.

Systemically healthy Caucasian individuals from Russia, approximately 39 in total and aged roughly 6 to 95 years, were included as donors. Approximately 9.3 milliliters of peripheral blood were collected from each donor into EDTA-treated Vacutainer tubes. PBMCs were isolated by Ficoll-Paque density-gradient centrifugation, with at least 7 million obtained per sample. Trizol reagent was used to extract total RNA from PBMCs, with at least 6 micrograms per sample. Naive CD45RAhigh/CD27high T cell percentages were measured by flow cytometry on a PBMC aliquot from every donor. V is cut by 7 bases and J by 4 bases, and the space between the germline ends is 14 bases. The CDR3, cysteine through phenylalanine, is 14 amino acids long. Only the CDR3 region is kept as DNA, spanning 42 bases read in frame from base 1. Comments on this clonotype: Its binding antigen is unknown. There are no base qualities to consult, and no much larger clone falls within one base.

Library construction relied on 5' RACE. Data came from an Illumina HiSeq 2500. A second PCR of roughly 7 to 12 cycles was run with a J-beta primer mix and a sample-barcoded 5' primer. A unique molecular identifier was introduced onto each TCR beta cDNA molecule by a template-switch 5' adaptor carrying 12 random nucleotides. Each sample yielded at least 2.5 million CDR3-containing paired-end reads. The Mint cDNA synthesis kit, primed by a TRBC-specific oligonucleotide, was used to synthesize first-strand cDNA from all RNA. Following uracil-DNA glycosylase treatment, a first 18-cycle PCR with universal primers M1SS and BC2_uni_R was performed on all cDNA. The authors processed their data as follows. For normalization, 1 million high-quality reads were randomly selected from each sample, with every read carrying a distinct molecular identifier. Instead of being binned into consensus sequences, reads that shared molecular identifiers were thrown out. MiTCR, with a Q25 quality threshold and the strictest error-elimination algorithm, was used for CDR3 identification, clonotype clustering and error correction. A nonparametric unseen species model with Euler transformation was used to estimate a lower bound on total TCR beta diversity. The public reads were quality trimmed at Q25 with fastp and then assembled into clones with MiXCR by TCRdb, keeping productive beta chains. Every entry covers one CDR3 protein and lists the most common genes and DNA from its rows. TCRdb, not the original authors, processed these V and J calls. The sample yields some 730,000 distinct CDR3 sequences; about 20% were counted once. Together, the top ten hold 20% to 25% of the sample.

Results the study describes overall, beyond this receptor: Total diversity estimates from one million sequenced T cells were considered lower bounds and underestimates. There was a strong correlation between observed TCR beta diversity and the percentage of naive T cells measured by flow cytometry. Bulk unsorted PBMC profiling prevented conclusive comparison of naive and antigen-experienced compartments. Compared with the aged group, the long-lived group had more naive CD4+ T cells, fewer expanded clones and increased TCR diversity, suggesting age selection. As age increased, observed TCR beta diversity per million T cells dropped in a roughly linear way, and a significant reduction was already evident by age 40. Because the CMV infection status of the donors was unknown, age-related changes in expanded clonotypes may potentially have been confounded.

The TCR was taken from a man in his 70s in good health. The rearrangement joined TRBV12-3 or TRBV12-4 to TRBJ1-3; TRBD1 is perhaps the D gene, given 6 matching bases. Sequencing was carried out using blood. The DNA sequence reads TGTGCCAGCACCACAGGGAAAACGGGAAACACCATATATTTT. Translated, this gives CASTTGKTGNTIYF.